The clone carrying this T cell receptor beta chain has only a few counts. These data originate in a study of early T cells in non-severe SARS-CoV-2 infection. The CDR3 is 11 amino acids. CDR1 is DFQATT and CDR2 is SNEGSKA in the germline V gene (reference sequence). Trimming took 5 bases from V and 7 from J, leaving 11 bases between them. TCRdb reanalysed the 5' RACE reads using MiXCR and keeps one entry per CDR3 protein. The table includes fewer than 100,000 distinct CDR3 sequences, around a tenth detected once. V is TRBV20-1 and J is TRBJ1-1; no clear D gene. This receptor was taken from an adult who was a healthcare worker with PCR-confirmed SARS-CoV-2 infection or an uninfected control (not recorded which). Sequencing was done on a sample of whole blood. CDR3: CSAGGKSEAFF. CDR3 bases: TGCAGTGCTGGCGGAAAGAGTGAAGCTTTCTTT.